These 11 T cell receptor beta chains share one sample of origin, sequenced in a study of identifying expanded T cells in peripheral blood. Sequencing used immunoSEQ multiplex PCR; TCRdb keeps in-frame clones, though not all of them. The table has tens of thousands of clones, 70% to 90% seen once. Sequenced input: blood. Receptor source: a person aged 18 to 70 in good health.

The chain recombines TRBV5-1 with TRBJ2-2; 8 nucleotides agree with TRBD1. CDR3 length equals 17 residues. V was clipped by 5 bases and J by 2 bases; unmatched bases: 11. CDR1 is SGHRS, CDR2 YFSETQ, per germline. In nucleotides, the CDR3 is TGCGCCAGCAGTCGATTGGGGCAGGGGGCAAACACCGGGGAGCTGTTTTTT. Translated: CASSRLGQGANTGELFF.

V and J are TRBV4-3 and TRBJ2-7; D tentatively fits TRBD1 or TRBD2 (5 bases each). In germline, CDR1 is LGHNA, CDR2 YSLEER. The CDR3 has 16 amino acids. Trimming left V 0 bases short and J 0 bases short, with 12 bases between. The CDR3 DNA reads TGCGCCAGCAGCCAAGAGGTGGGGCGGGCCTCCTACGAGCAGTACTTC. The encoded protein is CASSQEVGRASYEQYF.

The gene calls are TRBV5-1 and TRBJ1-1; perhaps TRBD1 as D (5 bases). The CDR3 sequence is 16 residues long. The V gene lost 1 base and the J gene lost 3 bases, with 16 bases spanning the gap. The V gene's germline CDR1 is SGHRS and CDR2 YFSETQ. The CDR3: CASSLLTGLGDTEAFF. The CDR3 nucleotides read TGCGCCAGCAGCTTGCTCACCGGTCTAGGGGACACTGAAGCTTTCTTT.

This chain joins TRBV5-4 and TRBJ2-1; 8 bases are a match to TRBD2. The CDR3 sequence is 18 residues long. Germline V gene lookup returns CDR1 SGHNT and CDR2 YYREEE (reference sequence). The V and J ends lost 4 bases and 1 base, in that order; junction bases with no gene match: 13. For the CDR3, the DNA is TGTGCCAGCAGCCCTTCCGGGGGGGCCCTCGGGTCCTACAATGAGCAGTTCTTC. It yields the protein CASSPSGGALGSYNEQFF.

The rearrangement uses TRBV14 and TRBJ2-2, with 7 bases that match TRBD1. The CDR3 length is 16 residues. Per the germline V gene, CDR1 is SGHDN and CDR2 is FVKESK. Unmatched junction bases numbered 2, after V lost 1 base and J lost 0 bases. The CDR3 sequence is CASSQVGQPNTGELFF. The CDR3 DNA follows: TGTGCCAGCAGCCAAGTGGGACAGCCGAACACCGGGGAGCTGTTTTTT.

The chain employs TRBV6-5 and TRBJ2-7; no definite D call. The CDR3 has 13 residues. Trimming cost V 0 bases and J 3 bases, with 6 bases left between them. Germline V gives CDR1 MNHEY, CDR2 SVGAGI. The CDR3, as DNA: TGTGCCAGCAGTTACTCGGGCAGCTACGAGCAGTACTTC. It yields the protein CASSYSGSYEQYF.

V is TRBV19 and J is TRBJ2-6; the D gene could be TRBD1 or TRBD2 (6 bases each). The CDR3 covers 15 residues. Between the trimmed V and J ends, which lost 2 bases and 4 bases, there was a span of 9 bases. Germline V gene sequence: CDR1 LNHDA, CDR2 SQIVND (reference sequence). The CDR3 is CASSITGAGANVLTF. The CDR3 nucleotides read TGTGCCAGTAGTATAACGGGGGCCGGGGCCAACGTCCTGACTTTC.

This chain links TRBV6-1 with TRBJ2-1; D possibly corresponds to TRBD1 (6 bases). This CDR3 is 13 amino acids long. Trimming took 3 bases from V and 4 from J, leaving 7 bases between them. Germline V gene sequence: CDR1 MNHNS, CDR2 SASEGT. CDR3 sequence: CASSEGTYNEQFF. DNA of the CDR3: TGTGCCAGCAGTGAGGGGACATACAATGAGCAGTTCTTC.

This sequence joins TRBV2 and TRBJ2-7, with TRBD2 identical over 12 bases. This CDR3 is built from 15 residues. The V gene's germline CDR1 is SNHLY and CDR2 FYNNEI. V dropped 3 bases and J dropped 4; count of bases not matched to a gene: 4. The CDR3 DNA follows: TGTGCCAGCAGTGAGGGGACTAGCGGGTGGTACGAGCAGTACTTC. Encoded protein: CASSEGTSGWYEQYF.

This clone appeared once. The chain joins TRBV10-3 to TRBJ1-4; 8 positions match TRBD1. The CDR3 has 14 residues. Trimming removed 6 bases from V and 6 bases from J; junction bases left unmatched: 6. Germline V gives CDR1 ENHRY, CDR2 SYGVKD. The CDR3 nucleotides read TGTGCCATCAGAGGAGACAGGGGTGATGAAAAACTGTTTTTT. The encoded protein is CAIRGDRGDEKLFF.

The CDR3 DNA reads TGTGCCAGCAGCTCCCAGGAGACCCAGTACTTC. Residues: CASSSQETQYF. The V gene is TRBV7-2, the J gene TRBJ2-5; D unresolved. The V and J ends lost 4 bases and 5 bases respectively, with 5 bases between them. The CDR3 loop spans 11 amino acids. CDR1 SGHTA and CDR2 FQGNSA come from the germline V gene.